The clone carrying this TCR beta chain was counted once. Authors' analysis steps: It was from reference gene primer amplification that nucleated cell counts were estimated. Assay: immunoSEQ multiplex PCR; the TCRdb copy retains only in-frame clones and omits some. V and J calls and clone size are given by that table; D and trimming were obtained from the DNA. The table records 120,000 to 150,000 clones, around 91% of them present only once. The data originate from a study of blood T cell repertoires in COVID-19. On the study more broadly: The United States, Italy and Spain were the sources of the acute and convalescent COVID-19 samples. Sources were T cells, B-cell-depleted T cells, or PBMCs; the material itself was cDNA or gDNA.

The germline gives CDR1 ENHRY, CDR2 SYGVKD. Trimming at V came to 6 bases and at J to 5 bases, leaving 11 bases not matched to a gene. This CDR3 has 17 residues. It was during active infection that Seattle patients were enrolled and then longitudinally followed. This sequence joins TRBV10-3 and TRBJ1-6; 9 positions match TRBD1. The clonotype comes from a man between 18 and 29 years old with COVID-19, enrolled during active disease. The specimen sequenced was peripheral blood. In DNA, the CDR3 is TGTGCCATCAGCAAGTGGGGACAGGGAAGCGATAATTCACCCCTCCACTTT. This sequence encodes CAISKWGQGSDNSPLHF.